Following are 20 T cell receptor beta chains from one sample sequenced in a study of vaccination effects on CD4 cells after COVID-19. Antigen-specific CD4+ T cells expanded by the ViraFEST assay with viral peptide pools were then sequenced. Once cultured for approximately ten days, the cells underwent separation to obtain CD4+ T cells. The vaccine recipients had no prior SARS-CoV-2 infection, with negative nucleocapsid antibodies. TCRdb's copy holds only in-frame clones and misses some; the assay was immunoSEQ multiplex PCR. The table records tens of thousands of clones, approximately 79% of them present only once. Their recognized antigens are unknown. Sample: CD4+ T cells from PBMCs cultured with HCoV-OC43 spike peptides, taken before COVID-19 vaccination. Subset in this sample: HCoV-OC43 spike overlapping peptide pool stimulation. These TCRs come from a human donor who received a COVID-19 vaccine.

This clone was recorded a few times. The chain couples TRBV12-3 or TRBV12-4 to TRBJ1-6; D remains ambiguous. V lost 6 bases and J lost 5, with 8 bases in between. The CDR3 contains 13 residues. The CDR3 reads CASSGSHNSPLHF. In nucleotides, the CDR3 is TGTGCCAGCAGCGGGTCCCATAATTCACCCCTCCACTTT.

The rearrangement joins TRBV24-1 to TRBJ2-3; D unresolved. This CDR3 has 14 residues. The V and J ends lost 3 bases and 0 bases respectively, with 6 bases between them. Germline CDR1 KGHDR, CDR2 SFDVKD. The CDR3 DNA sequence: TGTGCCACCAGTGATACACGTAGCACAGATACGCAGTATTTT. Its protein is CATSDTRSTDTQYF.

This clone has more than one count but fewer than ten. The chain couples TRBV5-6 to TRBJ2-7; maybe TRBD2 (6 bases). The CDR3 totals 19 residues. The germline CDR1 and CDR2 sequences are SGHDT and YYEEEE. V gave up 2 bases and J gave up 0 bases, with 24 bases separating them. As DNA, the CDR3 is TGTGCCAGCAGCTTAGGAGTATCGGGCGGAGGACTAAGCTCCTACGAGCAGTACGTC. This translates into CASSLGVSGGGLSSYEQYV.

V and J are TRBV6-5 and TRBJ2-1; D call uncertain. The CDR3 spans 14 residues. Trimming pared 7 bases from V and 4 bases from J, leaving 14 bases between. Per germline, CDR1 MNHEY and CDR2 SVGAGI. The CDR3 DNA sequence: TGTGCCAGCAAAGCCTGGGCATCATACAATGAGCAGTTCTTC. Translated: CASKAWASYNEQFF.

CDR3 coding DNA: TGTGCCAGCAGCTTAGAAGCCGGGCGGGGGGCAAAGACCCAGTACTTC. As protein: CASSLEAGRGAKTQYF. The V and J genes are TRBV7-9 and TRBJ2-5, with 8 bases matching TRBD2. V lost 1 base, J lost 6 bases, and 10 bases stayed unmatched. Looked up from germline, CDR1 is SEHNR and CDR2 is FQNEAQ (reference sequence). The CDR3 has 16 amino acids.

The gene calls are TRBV7-2 and TRBJ1-6; no firm D call. This CDR3 comprises 14 residues. V lost 3 bases and J lost 7, with 10 bases in between. Germline CDR1 and CDR2: SGHTA and FQGNSA. As DNA, the CDR3 is TGTGCCAGCAGCTTTGACTCCCAGAATTCACCCCTCCACTTT. Encoded protein: CASSFDSQNSPLHF.

This chain uses TRBV5-1 with TRBJ1-2, with 9 bases aligning to TRBD1. CDR3 size: 14 residues. Germline CDR1 SGHRS, CDR2 YFSETQ. V dropped 4 bases and J dropped 4; count of bases not matched to a gene: 5. CDR3 sequence: CASSTGQGSYGYTF. The CDR3 coding sequence is TGCGCCAGCAGCACGGGACAGGGAAGCTATGGCTACACCTTC.

The chain links TRBV11-2 to TRBJ2-7; D remains ambiguous. Deletions cut 3 bases from V and 9 bases from J, with 18 bases between. This CDR3 is 14 amino acids long. Germline values: CDR1 SGHAT, CDR2 FQNNGV. The CDR3, as DNA: TGTGCCAGCAGCTTTCTTCGTCGGGTTGACGGGCAGTACGTC. It encodes CASSFLRRVDGQYV.

A few counts support this clone. The gene calls are TRBV7-9 and TRBJ2-2; no reliable D call. V shed 3 bases and J shed 0 bases, with 8 bases lying between them. Germline values: CDR1 SEHNR, CDR2 FQNEAQ (reference sequence). CDR3 size: 15 residues. The CDR3 nucleotides are TGTGCCAGCAGCTTCAGATCACCGAACACCGGGGAGCTGTTTTTT. It codes for CASSFRSPNTGELFF. The whole variable domain, remainder taken from reference TRBV7-9 and TRBJ2-2, is DTGVSQNPRHKITKRGQNVTFRCDPISEHNRLYWYRQTLGQGPEFLTYFQNEAQLEKSRLLSDRFSAERPKGSFSTLEIQRTEQGDSAMYLCASSFRSPNTGELFFGEGSRLTVL.

This clone has a handful of counts. The CDR3 reads CSVLITPGANTIYF. CDR3 coding DNA: TGCAGCGTCTTGATCACGCCAGGGGCGAACACCATATATTTT. The chain employs TRBV29-1 and TRBJ1-3; D possibly corresponds to TRBD1 (6 bases). Trimming left V 6 bases short and J 7 bases short, with 19 bases between. The CDR3 spans 14 residues. The V gene's germline CDR1 is SQVTM and CDR2 ANQGSEA.

The rearrangement uses TRBV11-3 and TRBJ2-1; 13 bases fit TRBD2. Germline V gene sequence: CDR1 SGHNT, CDR2 YENEEA. The ends lost 0 bases at V and 6 bases at J; junction bases unmatched: 2. The CDR3 sequence is 16 residues long. CDR3 amino acids: CASSLETSGGSNEQFF. CDR3 in DNA: TGTGCCAGCAGCTTAGAGACTAGCGGGGGGAGCAATGAGCAGTTCTTC.

This clone occurred a few times. The rearrangement uses TRBV5-4 and TRBJ2-3; maybe TRBD2 (5 bases). Per the germline V gene, CDR1 is SGHNT and CDR2 is YYREEE (reference sequence). The CDR3 contains 16 residues. Trimming pared 0 bases from V and 0 bases from J, leaving 11 bases between. The CDR3 nucleotides are TGTGCCAGCAGCTTGGGGAGGTTAGGAAGCACAGATACGCAGTATTTT. As protein: CASSLGRLGSTDTQYF.

This clone was observed a few times. This chain connects TRBV10-3 to TRBJ1-1, with a possible D match to TRBD1 (6 bases). CDR1 ENHRY and CDR2 SYGVKD come from the germline V gene. Trimming left V 8 bases short and J 3 bases short, with 16 bases between. This CDR3 comprises 14 residues. CDR3 bases: TGTGCCATCGGAGCAGGGGTCCCGGACACTGAAGCTTTCTTT. It translates to CAIGAGVPDTEAFF.

This clone was recorded a few times. V is TRBV7-6 and J is TRBJ2-2; 10 bases align to TRBD2. Trimming removed 4 bases from V and 1 base from J; junction bases left unmatched: 6. The CDR3 sequence is 17 residues long. Germline CDR1 and CDR2: SGHVS and FNYEAQ. CDR3 sequence: CASSSSGGAKNTGELFF. The CDR3 coding sequence is TGTGCCAGCAGCTCCAGCGGGGGGGCAAAGAACACCGGGGAGCTGTTTTTT.

This clone was seen a few times. V is TRBV30 and J is TRBJ1-6, with a tentative D call TRBD1 (5 bases). The CDR3 covers 14 residues. Germline V gene sequence: CDR1 GTSNPN, CDR2 SVGIG (reference sequence). The V end lost 1 base, the J end lost 10 bases, and 14 bases lay between the germline ends. The CDR3 sequence is CAWSAWQGGSPLHF. The CDR3 bases are TGTGCCTGGAGTGCTTGGCAGGGCGGGTCACCCCTCCACTTT. The complete variable domain, with remaining parts taken from reference TRBV30 and TRBJ1-6, reads SQTIHQWPATLVQPVGSPLSLECTVEGTSNPNLYWYRQAAGRGLQLLFYSVGIGQISSEVPQNLSASRPQDRQFILSSKKLLLSDSGFYLCAWSAWQGGSPLHFGNGTRLTVT.

The chain recombines TRBV6-2 or TRBV6-3 with TRBJ2-1; possibly TRBD1 or TRBD2 for D (5 bases each). CDR1 MNHEY and CDR2 SVGEGT come from the germline V gene. The CDR3 runs 15 residues. V lost 4 bases and J lost 5, with 15 bases in between. Here the CDR3 DNA reads TGTGCCAGCAGTTCACCGGGACGCAAAAACAATGAGCAGTTCTTC. It translates to CASSSPGRKNNEQFF.

This clone was counted only a few times. This chain connects TRBV5-1 to TRBJ1-1; D is ambiguous. The V gene's germline CDR1 is SGHRS and CDR2 YFSETQ. The V end was cut by 0 bases, the J end by 1 base, with 7 bases between. The CDR3 sequence is 14 residues long. The CDR3 DNA sequence: TGCGCCAGCAGCTTGGGTGTTAGGAACACTGAAGCTTTCTTT. Its translation: CASSLGVRNTEAFF.

The chain carries TRBV5-1 and TRBJ2-3, with TRBD1 matching over 7 bases. The germline V gene has CDR1 SGHRS and CDR2 YFSETQ. Losses at the gene ends were 5 bases for V and 3 bases for J; bases not matched to a gene: 6. This CDR3 has 14 amino acids. The CDR3 DNA reads as TGCGCCAGCAGACCCGCGACAGGGACAGATACGCAGTATTTT. The encoded protein is CASRPATGTDTQYF.

This chain connects TRBV12-3 or TRBV12-4 to TRBJ1-1, with D unclear. The CDR3 runs to 13 residues. Trimming removed 4 bases at V and 7 bases at J, with 13 bases between. The CDR3 DNA follows: TGTGCCAGCAGTTCCGGCGGTGGCCTTGAAGCTTTCTTT. Its translation is CASSSGGGLEAFF.

This chain links TRBV12-5 with TRBJ2-3; tentative D call: TRBD1 (6 bases). The germline V gene encodes CDR1 LGHNT and CDR2 FRNRAP. The CDR3 loop spans 18 amino acids. V gave up 0 bases and J gave up 2 bases, with 18 bases separating them. Here the CDR3 reads CASGLVLDGQITTDTQYF. CDR3 nucleotides: TGTGCTAGTGGTTTGGTACTCGACGGACAGATTACCACAGATACGCAGTATTTT.